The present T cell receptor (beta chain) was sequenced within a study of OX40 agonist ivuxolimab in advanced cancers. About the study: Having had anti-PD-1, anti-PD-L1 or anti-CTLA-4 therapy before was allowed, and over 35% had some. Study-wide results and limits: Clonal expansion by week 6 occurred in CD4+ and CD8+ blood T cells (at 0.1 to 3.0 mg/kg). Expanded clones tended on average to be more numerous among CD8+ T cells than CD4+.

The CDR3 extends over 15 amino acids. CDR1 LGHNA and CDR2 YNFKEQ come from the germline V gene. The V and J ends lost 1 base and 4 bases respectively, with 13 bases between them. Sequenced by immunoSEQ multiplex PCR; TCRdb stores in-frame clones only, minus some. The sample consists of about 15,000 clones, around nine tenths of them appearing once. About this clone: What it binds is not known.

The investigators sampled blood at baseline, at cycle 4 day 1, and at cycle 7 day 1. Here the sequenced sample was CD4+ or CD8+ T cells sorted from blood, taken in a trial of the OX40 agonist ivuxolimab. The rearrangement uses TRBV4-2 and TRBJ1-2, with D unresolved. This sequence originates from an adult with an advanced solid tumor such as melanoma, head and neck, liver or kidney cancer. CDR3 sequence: CASSQGEDLPYGYTF. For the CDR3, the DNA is TGTGCCAGCAGCCAAGGCGAGGATCTACCCTATGGCTACACCTTC.